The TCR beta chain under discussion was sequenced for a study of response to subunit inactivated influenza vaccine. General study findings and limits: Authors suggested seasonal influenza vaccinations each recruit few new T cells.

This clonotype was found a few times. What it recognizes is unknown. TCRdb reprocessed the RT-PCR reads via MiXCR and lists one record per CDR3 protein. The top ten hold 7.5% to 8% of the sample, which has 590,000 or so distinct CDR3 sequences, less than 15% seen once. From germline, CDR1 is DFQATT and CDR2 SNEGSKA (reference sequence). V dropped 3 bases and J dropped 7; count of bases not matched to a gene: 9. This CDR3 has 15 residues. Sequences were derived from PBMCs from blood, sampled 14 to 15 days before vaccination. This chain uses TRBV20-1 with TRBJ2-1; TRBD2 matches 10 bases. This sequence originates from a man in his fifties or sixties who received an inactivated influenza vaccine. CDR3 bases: TGCAGTGCTAGGCTAGCGGGAGTTATTGGTAATGAGCAGTTCTTC. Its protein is CSARLAGVIGNEQFF.